Each of the 17 T cell receptor beta chains below was sequenced from the same sample in a study of cytomegalovirus exposure and HLA in healthy donors. Clones were read by immunoSEQ multiplex PCR, and TCRdb kept only the in-frame ones, dropping some. The sample lists roughly 70,000 clones; 85% to 95% were seen once. Sequencing used PBMCs. Receptor source: a man younger than 35 in good health and CMV-seronegative.

The chain links TRBV28 to TRBJ2-3; D might be TRBD1 (6 bases). The CDR3 has 15 amino acids. Trimming took off 5 bases at V and 4 bases at J, with 16 bases between the two ends. In germline, CDR1 is MDHEN, CDR2 SYDVKM. CDR3 sequence: CASSQQGEIPDTQYF. DNA for the CDR3: TGTGCCAGCAGTCAACAGGGTGAGATTCCAGATACGCAGTATTTT.

This sequence joins TRBV9 and TRBJ2-1; a possible D gene is TRBD2 (7 bases). CDR1 and CDR2 (germline): SGDLS, YYNGEE. The germline V and J ends were trimmed by 0 bases and 10 bases, with 14 bases remaining between them. CDR3 length equals 14 residues. The CDR3 nucleotides are TGTGCCAGCAGCGTAGAAGGGGGGGGACCCGAGCAGTTCTTC. Encoded protein: CASSVEGGGPEQFF. The full variable domain, its missing parts supplied by reference TRBV9 and TRBJ2-1, is DSGVTQTPKHLITATGQRVTLRCSPRSGDLSVYWYQQSLDQGLQFLIQYYNGEERAKGNILERFSAQQFPDLHSELNLSSLELGDSALYFCASSVEGGGPEQFFGPGTRLTVL.

The rearrangement links TRBV29-1 to TRBJ2-7, with TRBD2 matching 11 bases. The CDR3 has 14 residues. Germline-derived CDR1 and CDR2 are SQVTM and ANQGSEA. J gave up 2 bases and V 6 bases, and 6 bases lay outside the gene matches. CDR3 sequence reads: CSVSGTSGTYEQYF. The DNA of the CDR3 is TGCAGCGTCTCCGGGACTAGCGGCACCTACGAGCAGTACTTC.

The V call is TRBV6-1, the J call TRBJ2-1; 7 bases are a match to TRBD1. There are 16 residues in the CDR3. CDR1 is MNHNS and CDR2 is SASEGT in the germline V gene. Germline trimming cut 1 base from V and 1 base from J; bases unmatched to any gene: 4. In DNA form, the CDR3 reads TGTGCCAGCAGTGAAGGGGCAGGGGGATCCTACAATGAGCAGTTCTTC. It is translated as CASSEGAGGSYNEQFF.

The chain couples TRBV27 to TRBJ1-1; D not certain. Germline V gives CDR1 MNHEY, CDR2 SMNVEV (reference sequence). The CDR3 covers 16 residues. The ends were cut back, 4 bases at V and 0 bases at J, with 15 bases in the middle. The CDR3 DNA is TGTGCCAGCAGTTCCACCTCCCTCCGAGTGAACACTGAAGCTTTCTTT. Protein sequence: CASSSTSLRVNTEAFF.

The rearrangement uses TRBV6-1 and TRBJ1-2, with 9 bases lining up with TRBD1. The trim removed 6 bases at V and 4 bases at J, leaving 9 bases unmatched. The CDR3 has 15 amino acids. CDR1 MNHNS and CDR2 SASEGT come from the germline V gene. This chain's CDR3 is CASRDRGDRGYGYTF. CDR3 nucleotides: TGTGCCAGCAGGGACAGGGGAGACCGCGGCTATGGCTACACCTTC.

The chain employs TRBV6-1 and TRBJ1-5, with 8 bases matching TRBD1. This CDR3 is 14 amino acids long. With V trimmed by 0 bases and J by 7 bases, 2 bases remained unmatched. CDR1 is MNHNS and CDR2 is SASEGT in the germline V gene. The CDR3 protein is CASSEARGPQPQHF. CDR3 coding DNA: TGTGCCAGCAGTGAAGCCAGGGGGCCCCAGCCCCAGCATTTT.

The J gene is TRBJ1-4, the V gene TRBV18, with D unresolved. This CDR3 is 15 amino acids long. Germline CDR1 reads KGHSH; CDR2 reads LQKENI. The V end was cut by 5 bases, the J end by 5 bases, with 15 bases between. The CDR3 DNA sequence: TGTGCCAGCTCAGGTCCGAGTGAGAAAAATGAAAAACTGTTTTTT. It is translated as CASSGPSEKNEKLFF.

The rearrangement links TRBV18 to TRBJ2-3; tentative D call: TRBD1 (6 bases). Between the trimmed V and J ends, which lost 0 bases and 2 bases, there was a span of 9 bases. This CDR3 is 15 amino acids long. The germline gives CDR1 KGHSH, CDR2 LQKENI. CDR3 DNA: TGTGCCAGCTCACCACCAGGACAGCTCACAGATACGCAGTATTTT. Protein product: CASSPPGQLTDTQYF. The full variable domain, rest sourced from reference TRBV18 and TRBJ2-3, is NAGVMQNPRHLVRRRGQEARLRCSPMKGHSHVYWYRQLPEEGLKFMVYLQKENIIDESGMPKERFSAEFPKEGPSILRIQQVVRGDSAAYFCASSPPGQLTDTQYFGPGTRLTVL.

The rearrangement joins TRBV2 to TRBJ2-3; D uncertain. V was cut by 5 bases and J by 7 bases, with 10 bases left in between. The CDR3 runs to 12 residues. Germline V CDR1 and CDR2: SNHLY, FYNNEI. CDR3 sequence (DNA): TGTGCCAGCAGTTTAGAACTGTATACGCAGTATTTT. Translating gives CASSLELYTQYF.

The count of this clone is one. V usage is TRBV5-1 and J usage is TRBJ2-3; 8 bases are shared with TRBD2. Germline CDR1 SGHRS, CDR2 YFSETQ. The length of the CDR3 is 14 residues. The V segment lost 3 bases and the J segment 5 bases; nucleotides outside the gene matches: 5. CDR3 protein: CASSSSRGGDTQYF. The CDR3 nucleotides read TGCGCCAGCAGCTCCTCCCGGGGGGGAGATACGCAGTATTTT.

On this clone itself: Mismatch with germline at one junction end may stem from a read error. The chain employs TRBV6-5 and TRBJ1-2; no firm D call. This CDR3 comprises 12 residues. In germline, CDR1 is MNHEY, CDR2 SVGAGI. The CDR3 DNA reads TGTGCCAGCAGTTACAAAGTCACTTCCTACTACTTC. Amino acids: CASSYKVTSYYF.

The chain has TRBV6-6 and TRBJ1-5; D call uncertain. Germline-derived CDR1 and CDR2 are MNHNY and SVGAGI (reference sequence). This CDR3 is 15 amino acids long. With 2 bases removed from V and 0 bases from J, the gap between germline ends came to 8 bases. The CDR3 DNA is TGTGCCAGCAGTTACCTGGAGGGTAGCAATCAGCCCCAGCATTTT. This gives the protein CASSYLEGSNQPQHF.

This chain joins TRBV28 and TRBJ2-1, with a weak D call TRBD2 (5 bases). Trimming removed 8 bases from V and 4 bases from J, with 9 bases in between. Germline V CDR1 and CDR2: MDHEN, SYDVKM. The CDR3 length is 12 residues. DNA of the CDR3: TGTGCCAGCGAGGGCAGATACAATGAGCAGTTCTTC. It codes for CASEGRYNEQFF.

The V gene is TRBV2, the J gene TRBJ2-1, with D uncertain. Germline V gives CDR1 SNHLY, CDR2 FYNNEI. The ends were cut back, 4 bases at V and 5 bases at J, with 6 bases in the middle. The CDR3 has 12 residues. CDR3 loop: CASSARDNEQFF. The DNA for the CDR3 is TGTGCCAGCAGTGCTAGAGACAATGAGCAGTTCTTC.

J is TRBJ1-1 and V is TRBV19; D perhaps matches TRBD1 (5 bases). Germline CDR1 LNHDA, CDR2 SQIVND (reference sequence). The CDR3 is 18 residues long. V gave up 7 bases and J gave up 10 bases, with 34 bases separating them. CDR3 amino acids: CASTPVGTLTHGGSGAFF. The DNA for the CDR3 is TGTGCCAGTACCCCCGTCGGCACTCTGACACATGGGGGGTCCGGAGCTTTCTTT.

This sequence joins TRBV7-9 and TRBJ1-5, with TRBD1 as a possible D gene (6 bases). CDR1 and CDR2 (germline): SEHNR, FQNEAQ (reference sequence). Trimming shortened V by 4 bases and J by 1 base, and 8 bases separated the two germline ends. The CDR3 sequence is 14 residues long. CDR3 loop: CASSSQGSNQPQHF. DNA for the CDR3: TGTGCCAGCAGCTCTCAGGGGAGCAATCAGCCCCAGCATTTT.